A single sample gave rise to the 20 T cell receptor beta chains below, sequenced in a study of post-analysis software for immune sequencing data. Included in the TCR beta cDNA libraries were unique molecular identifiers. TCRdb re-called the PCR reads through MiXCR, storing one row per CDR3 protein. The repertoire holds about 820,000 distinct CDR3 sequences, with approximately 50% as singletons. Their target antigens are unknown. Findings and caveats of the study: The five TRBV segments detected at higher frequency in patients than in controls included TRBV5-6, TRBV5-1 and TRBV20-1.

The sample comprised blood. All receptors come from a girl between 10 and 17 years old with multiple sclerosis.

CDR3 in amino acids: CASGGLAAYNEQFF. CDR3 DNA: TGTGCTAGTGGCGGACTAGCAGCCTACAATGAGCAGTTCTTC. The chain combines TRBV12-5 with TRBJ2-1; TRBD2 aligns across 8 bases. Germline assignment: CDR1 LGHNT and CDR2 FRNRAP. The CDR3 length is 14 residues. J was trimmed by 2 bases and V by 6 bases; bases with no gene match: 3.

This chain joins TRBV20-1 and TRBJ1-6; maybe TRBD1 (6 bases). The germline V and J ends were trimmed by 0 bases and 10 bases, with 13 bases remaining between them. The CDR3 is 14 residues long. The germline gives CDR1 DFQATT, CDR2 SNEGSKA (reference sequence). Written as DNA, the CDR3 is TGCAGTGCTAGAGATTCGGCCAGGGGCTCACCCCTCCACTTT. Translation: CSARDSARGSPLHF.

This chain uses TRBV11-3 with TRBJ2-3; unclear D gene. CDR3 length: 13 residues. Trimming left V 5 bases short and J 7 bases short, with 13 bases between. Germline CDR1 is SGHNT and CDR2 is YENEEA. CDR3 DNA sequence: TGTGCCAGCAGCGCCCGGTCTTGGAATACGCAGTATTTT. Translation gives CASSARSWNTQYF.

The rearrangement links TRBV20-1 to TRBJ2-3; D may be TRBD2 (6 bases). Germline lookup yields CDR1 DFQATT and CDR2 SNEGSKA (reference sequence). Trimming removed 5 bases from V and 3 bases from J, with 12 bases in between. The CDR3 covers 13 residues. The CDR3 sequence: CSAVGGSTDTQYF. The CDR3 DNA sequence: TGCAGTGCTGTTGGGGGGAGTACAGATACGCAGTATTTT.

V is TRBV7-9 and J is TRBJ2-3, with D perhaps TRBD1 or TRBD2 (5 bases each). CDR3 length: 15 amino acids. V lost 1 base and J 2 bases, leaving 10 bases between the germline ends. In germline, CDR1 is SEHNR, CDR2 FQNEAQ (reference sequence). The CDR3 sequence: CASSLGGRTTDTQYF. The CDR3 DNA reads as TGTGCCAGCAGCTTAGGGGGACGCACCACAGATACGCAGTATTTT.

V usage is TRBV10-3 and J usage is TRBJ2-7; TRBD2 matches 8 bases. V lost 10 bases to trimming and J lost 3 bases; unmatched junction nucleotides: 8. The CDR3 is 13 residues long. Germline V gene lookup returns CDR1 ENHRY and CDR2 SYGVKD. This chain's CDR3 is CASTTSEDYEQYF. CDR3 nucleotides: TGTGCCAGCACGACTAGCGAGGACTACGAGCAGTACTTC.

This clonotype was picked up a small number of times. The V call is TRBV2, the J call TRBJ2-3, with 9 bases that match TRBD2. V dropped 4 bases and J dropped 6; count of bases not matched to a gene: 8. The germline CDR1 and CDR2 sequences are SNHLY and FYNNEI. This CDR3 contains 15 residues. The DNA of the CDR3 is TGTGCCAGCAGTGCCGGGACTAGCCGTGCGGATACGCAGTATTTT. Amino acid sequence: CASSAGTSRADTQYF.

In this sample, this clonotype turned up a few times. Relative to the germline gene, one junction end is altered; a read error may explain this. The chain recombines TRBV20-1 with TRBJ2-3; possible D gene TRBD1, 6 bases. The CDR3 spans 15 residues. In germline, CDR1 is DFQATT, CDR2 SNEGSKA (reference sequence). The CDR3 bases are TGCAGTGCCCCGGGACACGACCCTAGCACGGATACGCAGTATTTT. This encodes CSAPGHDPSTDTQYF.

The genes are TRBV9 and TRBJ1-6; D may be TRBD1 (6 bases). This CDR3 is built from 15 residues. V was clipped by 3 bases and J by 7 bases, with 14 bases between them. Germline values: CDR1 SGDLS, CDR2 YYNGEE. The DNA of the CDR3 is TGTGCCAGCAGCGGTAACGGGGGGCCAAATTCACCCCTCCACTTT. This codes for CASSGNGGPNSPLHF. The variable domain in full, completed from reference TRBV9 and TRBJ1-6, reads DSGVTQTPKHLITATGQRVTLRCSPRSGDLSVYWYQQSLDQGLQFLIQYYNGEERAKGNILERFSAQQFPDLHSELNLSSLELGDSALYFCASSGNGGPNSPLHFGNGTRLTVT.

In this sample, this clonotype turned up once. The J gene is TRBJ1-1, the V gene TRBV3-1; 7 bases map to TRBD1. CDR1 and CDR2 from the germline V gene are LGHDT and YNNKEL (reference sequence). The CDR3 length is 15 residues. Trimming cost V 1 base and J 3 bases; bases outside gene matches: 5. The DNA of the CDR3 is TGTGCCAGCAGCCAAGCTACAGGGGTTTACACTGAAGCTTTCTTT. As protein: CASSQATGVYTEAFF.

This chain links TRBV6-6 with TRBJ2-1; 7 nucleotides agree with TRBD2. Trimming took 7 bases from V and 5 from J; bases not matched to a gene: 14. The germline V gene has CDR1 MNHNY and CDR2 SVGAGI (reference sequence). This CDR3 has 16 amino acids. CDR3 loop: CASTHPGGINHNEQFF. In nucleotides, the CDR3 is TGTGCCAGCACCCACCCGGGGGGAATAAACCACAATGAGCAGTTCTTC.

This clonotype showed up just a few times. The gene calls are TRBV20-1 and TRBJ2-1, with D uncertain. The CDR3 sequence is 10 residues long. With 6 bases removed from V and 8 bases from J, the gap between germline ends came to 8 bases. Germline V gene sequence: CDR1 DFQATT, CDR2 SNEGSKA (reference sequence). CDR3 DNA sequence: TGCAGTGCCCGGTCCTATGAGCAGTTCTTC. This gives the protein CSARSYEQFF.

V gene TRBV7-2 combines with J gene TRBJ2-7; D not certain. With 6 bases removed from V and 5 bases from J, the gap between germline ends came to 20 bases. The CDR3 runs to 15 residues. CDR1 is SGHTA, CDR2 FQGNSA, per germline. The CDR3 here is CASRRTRAIRNEQYF. DNA of the CDR3: TGTGCCAGCAGACGGACCCGGGCTATAAGGAACGAGCAGTACTTC.

The chain joins TRBV7-3 to TRBJ2-7, with 8 bases that match TRBD1. Trimming removed 5 bases from V and 2 bases from J; junction bases left unmatched: 5. This CDR3 is built from 14 residues. Germline lookup yields CDR1 SGHTA and CDR2 FQGTGA. The CDR3 loop reads CASSPRQGTYEQYF. In DNA form, the CDR3 reads TGTGCCAGCAGCCCACGACAGGGGACCTACGAGCAGTACTTC.

This chain links TRBV12-3 or TRBV12-4 with TRBJ2-7; no firm D call. There are 14 residues in the CDR3. The germline V and J ends were trimmed by 6 bases and 7 bases, with 19 bases remaining between them. CDR3 region: CASSPPYSDNEQYF. CDR3 in DNA: TGTGCCAGCAGCCCTCCATACTCAGACAATGAGCAGTACTTC.

The chain carries TRBV9 and TRBJ2-5, with 8 nucleotides matching TRBD2. The V and J ends lost 3 bases and 1 base, in that order; junction bases with no gene match: 2. The germline CDR1 and CDR2 sequences are SGDLS and YYNGEE. This CDR3 has 14 residues. The CDR3 protein is CASSEGTSQETQYF. CDR3 nucleotides: TGTGCCAGCAGCGAGGGGACTAGCCAAGAGACCCAGTACTTC.

The rearrangement links TRBV29-1 to TRBJ2-3, with 9 bases aligning to TRBD1. Losses at the gene ends were 7 bases for V and 1 base for J; bases not matched to a gene: 6. The CDR3 covers 14 residues. Germline CDR1 and CDR2: SQVTM and ANQGSEA. DNA of the CDR3: TGCAGCGGGGGGACAGGGAGTGGCACAGATACGCAGTATTTT. This encodes CSGGTGSGTDTQYF.

This clonotype showed up just a few times. The J gene is TRBJ2-1, the V gene TRBV29-1; TRBD2 matches at 12 bases. The CDR3 loop spans 14 amino acids. V lost 6 bases, J lost 5 bases, and 5 bases stayed unmatched. Per germline, CDR1 SQVTM and CDR2 ANQGSEA. This chain's CDR3 is CSVGGLAGHNEQFF. In DNA, the CDR3 is TGCAGCGTGGGGGGACTAGCGGGTCACAATGAGCAGTTCTTC.

Only a few counts were recorded for this clonotype. The chain couples TRBV7-2 to TRBJ1-6; the match to TRBD1 covers 7 bases. Germline V gives CDR1 SGHTA, CDR2 FQGNSA. V lost 6 bases, J lost 8 bases, and 13 bases stayed unmatched. The CDR3 runs 16 residues. The CDR3 sequence is CASRPKGARGHSPLHF. The CDR3 coding sequence is TGTGCCAGCAGACCCAAGGGGGCCAGGGGTCATTCACCCCTCCACTTT.

This chain links TRBV10-2 with TRBJ2-3; perhaps TRBD1 as D (5 bases). The germline CDR1 and CDR2 sequences are WSHSY and SAAADI. The CDR3 has 15 residues. V gave up 3 bases and J gave up 2 bases, with 12 bases separating them. The CDR3 DNA reads TGCGCCAGCAGTGACCCCAGGGCCCACACAGATACGCAGTATTTT. As protein: CASSDPRAHTDTQYF.